The text below deals with one T cell receptor beta chain. Sorting used thawed, overnight-rested PBMC stained with anti-CD3, a viability dye and GMM-loaded CD1B tetramer. The CD1B tetramers carried C32 glucose monomycolate purified from Rhodococcus equi. PBMC for tetramer sorting were first depleted of CD14-expressing monocytes. Approximately 95,000 tetramer-negative cells were sorted from each donor. This specimen comes from a study of T cells in tuberculosis. The CDR3 spans 17 residues. The V gene end was trimmed by 2 bases and the J gene end by 0 bases; junction bases not matched to a gene: 7. The germline CDR1 and CDR2 sequences are SNHLY and FYNNEI. Sequencing of TCR-alpha and TCR-beta chains was unpaired. Sequenced by immunoSEQ multiplex PCR; TCRdb stores in-frame clones only, minus some. This sample has 85,000 to 100,000 clones, with roughly 88% found just once.

V and J are TRBV2 and TRBJ1-5; TRBD1 matches at 7 bases. Sample: CD1b-GMM tetramer-negative cells sorted from PBMCs. This sequence originates from an adult woman with latent tuberculosis. Written as DNA, the CDR3 is TGTGCCAGCAGTGAAAGGGCAGGGGGGTATAGCAATCAGCCCCAGCATTTT. Translated: CASSERAGGYSNQPQHF.